The rows below give T cell receptor beta chains drawn from one sample of a study of T-cell memory formation after mild COVID-19. TCRdb reanalysed the 5' RACE reads using MiXCR and keeps one entry per CDR3 protein. The data hold nearly 350,000 distinct CDR3 sequences, with roughly 13% observed a single time. The sequenced sample was PBMCs or a T cell subset sorted from them (not recorded which). These receptors all come from a man between 18 and 35 years old who had mild COVID-19 (a few samples of this study predate the infection). Cell type and time point are not known. Each CDR3 is given with its conserved first and last residue. Fields, in order: D gene, J gene, clone size, V gene, CDR3 DNA, CDR3 protein. The D gene is left open where the match is weak. Clone size is stated in some rows and not others, as once, few, many or a class when expanded.

D: NA; J: TRBJ2-1; size: few; V: TRBV4-1; DNA: TGCGCCAGCAGCCAAGATGCTCGGCCCGGTAATGAGCAGTTCTTC; CDR3: CASSQDARPGNEQFF
D: NA; J: TRBJ1-5; size: few; V: TRBV19; DNA: TGTGCCAGCTATGCCGGGGGGAGTCAGCCCCAGCATTTT; CDR3: CASYAGGSQPQHF
D: TRBD2; J: TRBJ2-3; size: NA; V: TRBV12-3/TRBV12-4; DNA: TGTGCCAGCAGTTCCGGGGGGGGGGCAGGTACGCAGTATTTT; CDR3: CASSSGGGAGTQYF
D: TRBD2; J: TRBJ2-5; size: few; V: TRBV6-5; DNA: TGTGCCAGCAGTTACTCGTCAGCGGGGGCGGTAACCCAGTACTTC; CDR3: CASSYSSAGAVTQYF
D: NA; J: TRBJ1-1; size: few; V: TRBV5-8; DNA: TGTGCCAGCAGCGATTTCGCCCCGGGACGGAGGAACACTGAAGCTTTCTTT; CDR3: CASSDFAPGRRNTEAFF
D: TRBD1; J: TRBJ1-5; size: few; V: TRBV2; DNA: TGTGCCAGCAGGTTAGGGACAGGGGGCGTCTTCGGCAATCAGCCCCAGCATTTT; CDR3: CASRLGTGGVFGNQPQHF
D: NA; J: TRBJ2-5; size: few; V: TRBV7-2; DNA: TGTGCCAGCAGATGGACGGTCCAAGAGACCCAGTACTTC; CDR3: CASRWTVQETQYF
D: NA; J: TRBJ2-7; size: NA; V: TRBV20-1; DNA: TGCAGTGCTACCGCGGTGGGTTCCTACGAGCAGTACTTC; CDR3: CSATAVGSYEQYF
D: TRBD2; J: TRBJ2-5; size: few; V: TRBV6-2/TRBV6-3; DNA: TGTGCCAGCAGTGGACTAGGAGAGACCCAGTACTTC; CDR3: CASSGLGETQYF
D: TRBD2; J: TRBJ2-3; size: few; V: TRBV12-3/TRBV12-4; DNA: TGTGCCAGCAATCCCCTTAGCGGGGGGGCGGGTACGCAGTATTTT; CDR3: CASNPLSGGAGTQYF
D: TRBD1; J: TRBJ2-1; size: many; V: TRBV12-3/TRBV12-4; DNA: TGTGCCAGCACGGACGGGACAGGGGATTACAATGAGCAGTTCTTC; CDR3: CASTDGTGDYNEQFF
D: NA; J: TRBJ1-5; size: few; V: TRBV5-1; DNA: TGCGCCAGCAGCTTGCGAGGGGCGCTCAATCAGCCCCAGCATTTT; CDR3: CASSLRGALNQPQHF
D: NA; J: TRBJ2-5; size: NA; V: TRBV12-3/TRBV12-4; DNA: TGTGCCAGCAGTTTAGGGGCCTGGGATAGGTTCTTC; CDR3: CASSLGAWDRFF
D: TRBD2; J: TRBJ2-1; size: NA; V: TRBV29-1; DNA: TGCAGCGTTGCAGCGGGGGCTTCGAGCTCCTACAATGAGCAGTTCTTC; CDR3: CSVAAGASSSYNEQFF
D: TRBD1; J: TRBJ1-1; size: NA; V: TRBV20-1; DNA: TGCAGTGCTTTTCAGGGACAGGGTACTGAAGCTTTCTTT; CDR3: CSAFQGQGTEAFF
D: TRBD1; J: TRBJ1-3; size: few; V: TRBV4-2; DNA: TGTGCCAGCAGCCAAGATGACAGGGGGCCCGGAAACACCATATATTTT; CDR3: CASSQDDRGPGNTIYF
D: NA; J: TRBJ2-3; size: NA; V: TRBV7-2; DNA: TGTGCCAGCAGCTTAGTGTTGGGCACAGATACGCAGTATTTT; CDR3: CASSLVLGTDTQYF
D: NA; J: TRBJ2-4; size: many; V: TRBV7-9; DNA: TGTGCCAGCAGCGTACGGGACAACCAGTACTTC; CDR3: CASSVRDNQYF
D: NA; J: TRBJ1-1; size: few; V: TRBV29-1; DNA: TGCAGCGTTGGGGACGTAAACACTGAAGCTTTCTTT; CDR3: CSVGDVNTEAFF
D: NA; J: TRBJ1-5; size: few; V: TRBV15; DNA: TGTGCCACCAGCGGGGAGGGTGCTGCGCAGCCCCAGCATTTT; CDR3: CATSGEGAAQPQHF